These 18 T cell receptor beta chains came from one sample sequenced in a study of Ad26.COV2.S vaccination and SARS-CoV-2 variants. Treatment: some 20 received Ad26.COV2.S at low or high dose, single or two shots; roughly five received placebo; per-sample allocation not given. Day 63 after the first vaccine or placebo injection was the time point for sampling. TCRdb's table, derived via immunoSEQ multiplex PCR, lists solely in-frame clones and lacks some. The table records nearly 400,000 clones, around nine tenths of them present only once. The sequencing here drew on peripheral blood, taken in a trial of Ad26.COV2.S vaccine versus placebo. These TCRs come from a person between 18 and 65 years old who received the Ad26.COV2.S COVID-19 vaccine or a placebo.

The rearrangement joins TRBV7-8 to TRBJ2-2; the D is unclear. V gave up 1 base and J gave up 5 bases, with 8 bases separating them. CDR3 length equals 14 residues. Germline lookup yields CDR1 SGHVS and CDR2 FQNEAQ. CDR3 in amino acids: CASSLGDETGELFF. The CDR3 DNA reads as TGTGCCAGCAGCTTAGGCGATGAGACCGGGGAGCTGTTTTTT.

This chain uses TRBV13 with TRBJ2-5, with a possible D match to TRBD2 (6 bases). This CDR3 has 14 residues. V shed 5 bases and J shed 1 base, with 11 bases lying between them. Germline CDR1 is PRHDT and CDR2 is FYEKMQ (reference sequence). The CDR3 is CASSPGLIQETQYF. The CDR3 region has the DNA TGTGCCAGCAGCCCGGGACTTATCCAAGAGACCCAGTACTTC. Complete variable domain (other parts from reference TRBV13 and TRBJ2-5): AAGVIQSPRHLIKEKRETATLKCYPIPRHDTVYWYQQGPGQDPQFLISFYEKMQSDKGSIPDRFSAQQFSDYHSELNMSSLELGDSALYFCASSPGLIQETQYFGPGTRLLVL.

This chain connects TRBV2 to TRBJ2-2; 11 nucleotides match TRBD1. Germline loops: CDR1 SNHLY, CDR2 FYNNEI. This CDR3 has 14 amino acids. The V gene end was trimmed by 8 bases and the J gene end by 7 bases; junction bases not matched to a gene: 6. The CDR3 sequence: CASLRDRGSGELFF. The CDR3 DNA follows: TGTGCCAGCTTACGGGACAGGGGGAGCGGGGAGCTGTTTTTT.

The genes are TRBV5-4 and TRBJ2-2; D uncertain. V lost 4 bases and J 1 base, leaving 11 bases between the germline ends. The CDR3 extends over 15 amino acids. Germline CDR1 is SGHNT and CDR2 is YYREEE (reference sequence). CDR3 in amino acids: CASSVHPGNTGELFF. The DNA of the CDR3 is TGTGCCAGCAGCGTGCACCCAGGGAACACCGGGGAGCTGTTTTTT.

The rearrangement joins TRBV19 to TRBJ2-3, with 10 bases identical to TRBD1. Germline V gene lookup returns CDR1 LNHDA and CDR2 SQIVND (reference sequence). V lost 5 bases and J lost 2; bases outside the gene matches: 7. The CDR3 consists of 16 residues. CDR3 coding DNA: TGTGCCAGTAGTGTCCGGGGGACAGGGGCCACAGATACGCAGTATTTT. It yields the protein CASSVRGTGATDTQYF.

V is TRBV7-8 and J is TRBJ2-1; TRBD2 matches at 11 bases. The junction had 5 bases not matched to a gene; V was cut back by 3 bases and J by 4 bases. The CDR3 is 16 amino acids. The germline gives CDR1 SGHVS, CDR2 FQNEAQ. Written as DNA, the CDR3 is TGTGCCAGCAGCTTCACTAGCGGGGGTATTTACAATGAGCAGTTCTTC. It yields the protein CASSFTSGGIYNEQFF.

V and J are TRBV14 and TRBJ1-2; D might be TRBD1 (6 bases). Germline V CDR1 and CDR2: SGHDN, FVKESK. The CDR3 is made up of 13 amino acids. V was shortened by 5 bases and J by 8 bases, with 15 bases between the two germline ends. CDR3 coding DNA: TGTGCCAGCAGCGGACCTTCCAGGGGAGGCTACACCTTC. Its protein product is CASSGPSRGGYTF.

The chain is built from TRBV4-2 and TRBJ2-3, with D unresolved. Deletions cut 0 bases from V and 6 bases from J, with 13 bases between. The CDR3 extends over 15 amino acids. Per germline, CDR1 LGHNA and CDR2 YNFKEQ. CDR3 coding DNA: TGTGCCAGCAGCCAAGATCTCTTCAGTTTGGATACGCAGTATTTT. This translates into CASSQDLFSLDTQYF.

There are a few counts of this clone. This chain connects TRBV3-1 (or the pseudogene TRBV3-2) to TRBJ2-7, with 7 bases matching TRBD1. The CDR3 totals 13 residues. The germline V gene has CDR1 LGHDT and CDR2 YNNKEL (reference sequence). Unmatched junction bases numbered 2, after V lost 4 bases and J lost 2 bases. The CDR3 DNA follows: TGTGCCAGCAGCCCGGGACAGACCTACGAGCAGTACTTC. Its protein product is CASSPGQTYEQYF.

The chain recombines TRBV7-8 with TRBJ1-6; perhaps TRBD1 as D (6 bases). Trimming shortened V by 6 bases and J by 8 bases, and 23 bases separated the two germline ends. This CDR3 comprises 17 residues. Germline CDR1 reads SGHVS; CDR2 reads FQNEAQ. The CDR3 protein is CASRRGAGAAIDSPLHF. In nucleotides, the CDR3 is TGTGCCAGCAGACGGGGAGCGGGGGCGGCTATAGATTCACCCCTCCACTTT.

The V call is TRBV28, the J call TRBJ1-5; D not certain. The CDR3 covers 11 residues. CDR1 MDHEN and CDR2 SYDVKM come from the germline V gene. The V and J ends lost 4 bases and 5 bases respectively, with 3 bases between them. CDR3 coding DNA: TGTGCCAGCAGTTCCCATCAGCCCCAGCATTTT. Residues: CASSSHQPQHF.

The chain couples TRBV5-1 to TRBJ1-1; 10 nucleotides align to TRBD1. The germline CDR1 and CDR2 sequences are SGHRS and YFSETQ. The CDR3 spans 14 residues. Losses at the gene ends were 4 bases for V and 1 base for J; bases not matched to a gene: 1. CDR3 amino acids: CASSGTGENTEAFF. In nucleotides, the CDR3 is TGCGCCAGCAGCGGGACAGGGGAGAACACTGAAGCTTTCTTT.

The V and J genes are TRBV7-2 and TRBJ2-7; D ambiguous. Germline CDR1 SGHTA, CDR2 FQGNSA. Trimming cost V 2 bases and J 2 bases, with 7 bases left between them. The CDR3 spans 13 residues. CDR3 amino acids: CASSLQDPYEQYF. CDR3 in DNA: TGTGCCAGCAGCTTACAGGACCCCTACGAGCAGTACTTC. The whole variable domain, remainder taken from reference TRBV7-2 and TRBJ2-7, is GAGVSQSPSNKVTEKGKDVELRCDPISGHTALYWYRQSLGQGLEFLIYFQGNSAPDKSGLPSDRFSAERTGGSVSTLTIQRTQQEDSAVYLCASSLQDPYEQYFGPGTRLTVT.

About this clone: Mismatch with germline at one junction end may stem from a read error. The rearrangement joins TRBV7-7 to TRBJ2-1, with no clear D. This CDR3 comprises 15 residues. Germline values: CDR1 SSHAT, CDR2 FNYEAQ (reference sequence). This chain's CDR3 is CASSYGPAWTNEQFF. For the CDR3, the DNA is TGTGCTAGCAGCTACGGGCCCGCCTGGACCAATGAGCAGTTCTTC. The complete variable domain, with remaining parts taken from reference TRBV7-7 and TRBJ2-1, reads GAGVSQSPRYKVTKRGQDVTLRCDPISSHATLYWYQQALGQGPEFLTYFNYEAQPDKSGLPSDRFSAERPEGSISTLTIQRTEQRDSAMYRCASSYGPAWTNEQFFGPGTRLTVL.

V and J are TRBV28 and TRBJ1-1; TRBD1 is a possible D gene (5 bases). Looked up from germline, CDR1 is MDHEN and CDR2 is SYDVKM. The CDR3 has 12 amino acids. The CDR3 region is CTHGGALREAFF. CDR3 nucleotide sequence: TGTACCCACGGAGGGGCCTTAAGGGAAGCTTTCTTT.

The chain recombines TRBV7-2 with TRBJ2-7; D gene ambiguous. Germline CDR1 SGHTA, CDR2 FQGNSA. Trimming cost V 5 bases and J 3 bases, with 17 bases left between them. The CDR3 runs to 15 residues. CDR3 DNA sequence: TGTGCCAGCAGCCAACAACCCTCGGTTTTCTACGAGCAGTACTTC. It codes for CASSQQPSVFYEQYF.

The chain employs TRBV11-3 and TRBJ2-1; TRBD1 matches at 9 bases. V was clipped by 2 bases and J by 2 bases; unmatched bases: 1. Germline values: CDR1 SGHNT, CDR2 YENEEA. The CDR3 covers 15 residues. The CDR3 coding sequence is TGTGCCAGCAGCTTAAACAGGGGGCCCTACAATGAGCAGTTCTTC. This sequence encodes CASSLNRGPYNEQFF.

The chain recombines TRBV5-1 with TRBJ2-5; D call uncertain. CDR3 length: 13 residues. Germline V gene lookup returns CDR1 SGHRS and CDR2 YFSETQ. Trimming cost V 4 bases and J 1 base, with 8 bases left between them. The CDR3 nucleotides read TGCGCCAGCAGCCCCACCTCCCAAGAGACCCAGTACTTC. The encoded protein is CASSPTSQETQYF.